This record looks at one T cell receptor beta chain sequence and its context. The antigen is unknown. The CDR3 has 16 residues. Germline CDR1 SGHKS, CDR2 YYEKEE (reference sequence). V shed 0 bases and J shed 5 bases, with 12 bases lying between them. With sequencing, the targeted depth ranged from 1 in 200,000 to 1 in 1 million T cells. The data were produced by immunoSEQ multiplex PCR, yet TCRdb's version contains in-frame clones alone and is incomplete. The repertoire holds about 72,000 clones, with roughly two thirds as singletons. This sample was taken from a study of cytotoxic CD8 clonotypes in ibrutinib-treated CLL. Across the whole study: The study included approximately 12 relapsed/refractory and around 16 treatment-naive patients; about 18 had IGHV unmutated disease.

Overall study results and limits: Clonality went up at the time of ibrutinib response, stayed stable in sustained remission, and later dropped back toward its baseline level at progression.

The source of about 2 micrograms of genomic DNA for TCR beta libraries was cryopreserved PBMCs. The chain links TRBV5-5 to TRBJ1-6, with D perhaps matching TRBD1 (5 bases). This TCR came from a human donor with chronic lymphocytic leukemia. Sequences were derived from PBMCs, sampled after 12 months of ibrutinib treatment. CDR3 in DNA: TGTGCCAGCAGCTTGGAGGGGCCCGAGAATAATTCACCCCTCCACTTT. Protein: CASSLEGPENNSPLHF. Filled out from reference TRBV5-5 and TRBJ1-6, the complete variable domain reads DAGVTQSPTHLIKTRGQQVTLRCSPISGHKSVSWYQQVLGQGPQFIFQYYEKEERGRGNFPDRFSARQFPNYSSELNVNALLLGDSALYLCASSLEGPENNSPLHFGNGTRLTVT.